Following are 27 T cell receptor beta chains from one sample sequenced in a study of cytomegalovirus exposure and HLA in healthy donors. This table comes from immunoSEQ multiplex PCR, and its TCRdb copy is limited to in-frame clones, with some not included. The data contain around 350,000 clones, roughly 85% of them singletons. Sequenced sample: PBMCs. Receptor source: a woman aged 18-29 years in good health and CMV-seronegative.

The rearrangement uses TRBV28 and TRBJ2-7; perhaps TRBD2 as D (7 bases). Germline V gene lookup returns CDR1 MDHEN and CDR2 SYDVKM. Trimming took off 8 bases at V and 4 bases at J, with 21 bases between the two ends. The CDR3 loop spans 15 amino acids. In nucleotides, the CDR3 is TGTGCCAGCGGGATTGGGGGGGCGAATACGTACGAGCAGTACTTC. Translation: CASGIGGANTYEQYF. Supplemented by reference TRBV28 and TRBJ2-7, the full variable domain reads DVKVTQSSRYLVKRTGEKVFLECVQDMDHENMFWYRQDPGLGLRLIYFSYDVKMKEKGDIPEGYSVSREKKERFSLILESASTNQTSMYLCASGIGGANTYEQYFGPGTRLTVT.

V is TRBV30 and J is TRBJ2-5; no reliable D call. The CDR3 has 13 amino acids. Trimming left V 2 bases short and J 4 bases short, with 11 bases between. The germline gives CDR1 GTSNPN, CDR2 SVGIG (reference sequence). The CDR3 DNA sequence: TGTGCCTGGAGTTGGCAGGCCGGAGAGACCCAGTACTTC. This sequence encodes CAWSWQAGETQYF.

This chain connects TRBV5-6 to TRBJ2-7, with 9 bases that match TRBD2. The CDR3 is 15 amino acids. Per the germline V gene, CDR1 is SGHDT and CDR2 is YYEEEE. V shed 4 bases and J 2 bases; nucleotides not matched to a gene: 7. The CDR3 DNA is TGTGCCAGCAGCCCCTACGGCGGGGGGGCCTACGAGCAGTACTTC. Translating it yields CASSPYGGGAYEQYF.

V usage is TRBV5-4 and J usage is TRBJ2-5; D may be TRBD1 (6 bases). CDR3 length: 17 amino acids. Germline V lookup: CDR1 SGHNT, CDR2 YYREEE (reference sequence). Deletions cut 4 bases from V and 4 bases from J, with 23 bases between. The CDR3 loop is CASSPGVGLPPPETQYF. As DNA, the CDR3 is TGTGCCAGCAGCCCAGGGGTAGGCCTACCCCCCCCAGAGACCCAGTACTTC.

The V and J genes are TRBV30 and TRBJ2-7; D is possibly TRBD1 (6 bases). From germline, CDR1 is GTSNPN and CDR2 SVGIG (reference sequence). This CDR3 comprises 12 residues. Deletions cut 4 bases from V and 5 bases from J, with 12 bases between. CDR3 nucleotides: TGTGCCTGGACAACAGGGTCACACGAGCAGTACTTC. This encodes CAWTTGSHEQYF.

This chain's CDR3 is CASSGGGAHQETQYF. As DNA, the CDR3 is TGTGCCAGCAGTGGTGGGGGGGCGCACCAAGAGACCCAGTACTTC. The chain joins TRBV6-1 to TRBJ2-5; possibly TRBD2 for D (7 bases). Germline V gives CDR1 MNHNS, CDR2 SASEGT. The CDR3 contains 15 residues. V was trimmed by 4 bases and J by 0 bases, leaving 12 bases between them.

As for this clone: Possible read error: a much larger clone is one base away. Additional DNA sequences in this sample encode the identical CDR3. The gene calls are TRBV2 and TRBJ1-1; maybe TRBD1 (5 bases). This CDR3 is built from 13 residues. Between the trimmed V and J ends, which lost 5 bases and 1 base, there was a span of 8 bases. The germline V gene encodes CDR1 SNHLY and CDR2 FYNNEI. The CDR3 reads CASSPTENTEAFF. CDR3 nucleotide sequence: TGTGCCAGCAGTCCGACAGAGAACACTGAAGCTTTCTTT. Full variable domain (outside the CDR3, taken from reference TRBV2 and TRBJ1-1): EPEVTQTPSHQVTQMGQEVILRCVPISNHLYFYWYRQILGQKVEFLVSFYNNEISEKSEIFDDQFSVERPDGSNFTLKIRSTKLEDSAMYFCASSPTENTEAFFGQGTRLTVV.

CDR3 amino acids: CATHPRQGEKLFF. The CDR3 DNA reads as TGTGCCACCCACCCCCGACAGGGGGAAAAACTGTTTTTT. This chain uses TRBV15 with TRBJ1-4; 8 bases align to TRBD1. The germline V gene has CDR1 LNHNV and CDR2 YYDKDF (reference sequence). The CDR3 contains 13 residues. Losses at the gene ends were 8 bases for V and 8 bases for J; bases not matched to a gene: 7. Supplemented by reference TRBV15 and TRBJ1-4, the full variable domain reads DAMVIQNPRYQVTQFGKPVTLSCSQTLNHNVMYWYQQKSSQAPKLLFHYYDKDFNNEADTPDNFQSRRPNTSFCFLDIRSPGLGDTAMYLCATHPRQGEKLFFGSGTQLSVL.

The rearrangement joins TRBV5-1 to TRBJ2-7, with a weak D call TRBD1 (5 bases). The CDR3 has 13 amino acids. From germline, CDR1 is SGHRS and CDR2 YFSETQ. V was cut by 5 bases and J by 2 bases, with 11 bases left in between. CDR3 protein: CASRSGFTYEQYF. Here the CDR3 DNA reads TGCGCCAGCAGGTCAGGGTTCACCTACGAGCAGTACTTC.

V gene TRBV5-1 combines with J gene TRBJ1-3; D gene uncertain. Germline assignment: CDR1 SGHRS and CDR2 YFSETQ. The CDR3 sequence is 15 residues long. Between the trimmed V and J ends, which lost 4 bases and 2 bases, there was a span of 13 bases. DNA for the CDR3: TGCGCCAGCAGCCGCAGCGTTGGCACTGGAAACACCATATATTTT. Encoded protein: CASSRSVGTGNTIYF. Variable domain in full (rest from reference TRBV5-1 and TRBJ1-3): KAGVTQTPRYLIKTRGQQVTLSCSPISGHRSVSWYQQTPGQGLQFLFEYFSETQRNKGNFPGRFSGRQFSNSRSEMNVSTLELGDSALYLCASSRSVGTGNTIYFGEGSWLTVV.

This clone was detected only once. The chain links TRBV4-2 to TRBJ2-7; 11 bases align to TRBD2. With 0 bases clipped from V and 4 bases from J, the junction kept 11 bases outside the gene matches. This CDR3 is built from 18 residues. Germline V lookup: CDR1 LGHNA, CDR2 YNFKEQ. This CDR3 reads CASSQDRGRGLAVYEQYF. Here the CDR3 DNA reads TGTGCCAGCAGCCAAGATCGGGGTCGGGGACTAGCGGTTTACGAGCAGTACTTC.

The chain is built from TRBV5-6 and TRBJ1-2; D unresolved. The CDR3 extends over 13 amino acids. Trimming cost V 1 base and J 8 bases, with 12 bases left between them. Germline V CDR1 and CDR2: SGHDT, YYEEEE. The CDR3 region has the DNA TGTGCCAGCAGCTTGACACCTCGATGGGGCTACACCTTC. Its translation: CASSLTPRWGYTF.

This chain uses TRBV19 with TRBJ2-1; a possible D gene is TRBD2 (5 bases). Looked up from germline, CDR1 is LNHDA and CDR2 is SQIVND (reference sequence). Trimming removed 8 bases at V and 7 bases at J, with 15 bases between. The CDR3 extends over 13 amino acids. The CDR3 nucleotides read TGTGCCAGTGCAGCTACTAGGTTGAATGAGCAGTTCTTC. It codes for CASAATRLNEQFF. Using reference TRBV19 and TRBJ2-1 for the parts outside the CDR3, the full variable domain is DGGITQSPKYLFRKEGQNVTLSCEQNLNHDAMYWYRQDPGQGLRLIYYSQIVNDFQKGDIAEGYSVSREKKESFPLTVTSAQKNPTAFYLCASAATRLNEQFFGPGTRLTVL.

The CDR3 region has the DNA TGTGCCAGTAGTCCAGTCAACTCTGGGGCCAACGTCCTGACTTTC. Translated: CASSPVNSGANVLTF. The V gene is TRBV19, the J gene TRBJ2-6; D is ambiguous. This CDR3 contains 15 residues. With 5 bases removed from V and 0 bases from J, the gap between germline ends came to 8 bases. Germline V CDR1 and CDR2: LNHDA, SQIVND (reference sequence).

The genes are TRBV2 and TRBJ1-1; 10 bases match TRBD1. The junction had 11 bases not matched to a gene; V was cut back by 9 bases and J by 7 bases. CDR1 is SNHLY, CDR2 FYNNEI, per germline. The CDR3 has 14 amino acids. The CDR3 coding sequence is TGTGCCAGTACGGGACAGGGGCTAAAGGATGAAGCTTTCTTT. Its translation: CASTGQGLKDEAFF. Full variable domain (outside the CDR3, taken from reference TRBV2 and TRBJ1-1): EPEVTQTPSHQVTQMGQEVILRCVPISNHLYFYWYRQILGQKVEFLVSFYNNEISEKSEIFDDQFSVERPDGSNFTLKIRSTKLEDSAMYFCASTGQGLKDEAFFGQGTRLTVV.

The genes are TRBV28 and TRBJ2-7; 13 bases fit TRBD2. The CDR3 sequence is 15 residues long. Germline V lookup: CDR1 MDHEN, CDR2 SYDVKM. J gave up 3 bases and V 6 bases, and 5 bases lay outside the gene matches. The chain's CDR3 is CASRVGTSGIYEQYF. CDR3 coding DNA: TGTGCCAGCAGGGTAGGGACTAGCGGGATCTACGAGCAGTACTTC.

This chain uses TRBV6-5 with TRBJ2-7; tentative D call: TRBD2 (6 bases). CDR3 length: 15 residues. Germline V gene sequence: CDR1 MNHEY, CDR2 SVGAGI. V was pared by 4 bases and J by 7 bases, with 20 bases between. Here the CDR3 reads CASSLRDSYPWEQYF. The DNA of the CDR3 is TGTGCCAGCAGTTTAAGGGACTCCTACCCTTGGGAGCAGTACTTC.

As DNA, the CDR3 is TGTGCCAGCAGCCTCTATTTAACGGCGGGGAACTCTGGAAACACCATATATTTT. Amino acid sequence: CASSLYLTAGNSGNTIYF. The chain links TRBV5-8 to TRBJ1-3; D uncertain. Germline values: CDR1 SGHTS, CDR2 YDEGEE. V lost 4 bases, J lost 0 bases, and 20 bases lay in between. The CDR3 extends over 18 amino acids.

Concerning this clone itself: This CDR3 is also generated by other DNA sequences in the sample. This chain joins TRBV28 and TRBJ2-6, with 7 bases identical to TRBD1. The V and J ends lost 3 bases and 4 bases, in that order; junction bases with no gene match: 6. Looked up from germline, CDR1 is MDHEN and CDR2 is SYDVKM. This CDR3 is 16 amino acids long. The CDR3 DNA reads TGTGCCAGCAGTTTTCACACAGGGGCCGGGGCCAACGTCCTGACTTTC. It is translated as CASSFHTGAGANVLTF.

There are a few counts of this clone. The genes are TRBV14 and TRBJ1-2, with TRBD1 as a possible D gene (6 bases). Germline CDR1 is SGHDN and CDR2 is FVKESK. The CDR3 runs to 13 residues. V lost 0 bases and J lost 7, with 9 bases in between. The CDR3 sequence: CASSQDRGSGYTF. In nucleotides, the CDR3 is TGTGCCAGCAGCCAAGATAGGGGGTCTGGCTACACCTTC. The whole variable domain, remainder taken from reference TRBV14 and TRBJ1-2, is EAGVTQFPSHSVIEKGQTVTLRCDPISGHDNLYWYRRVMGKEIKFLLHFVKESKQDESGMPNNRFLAERTGGTYSTLKVQPAELEDSGVYFCASSQDRGSGYTFGSGTRLTVV.

The V gene is TRBV28, the J gene TRBJ2-7; D is unclear. This CDR3 spans 15 amino acids. The germline gives CDR1 MDHEN, CDR2 SYDVKM. The ends were cut back, 3 bases at V and 6 bases at J, with 18 bases in the middle. The CDR3 protein is CASSLVAEVPAEQYF. The DNA of the CDR3 is TGTGCCAGCAGTTTGGTGGCCGAAGTACCCGCCGAGCAGTACTTC.

This rearrangement joins TRBV11-2 to TRBJ2-7, with 7 positions matching TRBD1. V lost 0 bases to trimming and J lost 4 bases; unmatched junction nucleotides: 6. Germline V gene data show CDR1 as SGHAT and CDR2 as FQNNGV. The CDR3 extends over 15 amino acids. CDR3 nucleotide sequence: TGTGCCAGCAGCTTAGATCCGGGACAGTTATACGAGCAGTACTTC. Amino acids: CASSLDPGQLYEQYF.

This clone was detected many times. The same CDR3 arises from other DNA sequences in this sample as well. V is TRBV27 and J is TRBJ1-5, with D perhaps TRBD1 (6 bases). Germline loops: CDR1 MNHEY, CDR2 SMNVEV (reference sequence). This CDR3 is built from 16 residues. The V end lost 5 bases, the J end lost 9 bases, and 23 bases lay between the germline ends. The CDR3: CASSPAGGLQQTPQHF. The CDR3 nucleotides read TGTGCCAGCAGTCCCGCGGGGGGCCTGCAGCAAACGCCCCAGCATTTT.

The J gene is TRBJ2-1, the V gene TRBV27, with D tentatively TRBD2 (6 bases). Germline loops: CDR1 MNHEY, CDR2 SMNVEV (reference sequence). This CDR3 comprises 21 residues. V was pared by 5 bases and J by 4 bases, with 33 bases between. CDR3 residues: CASSLKAGTEFSITTYNEQFF. DNA for the CDR3: TGTGCCAGCAGTCTCAAAGCCGGGACTGAGTTCTCCATCACAACTTACAATGAGCAGTTCTTC.

The chain uses TRBV4-1 and TRBJ2-7; D is unresolved. Trimming left V 2 bases short and J 0 bases short, with 11 bases between. Germline CDR1 is MGHRA and CDR2 is YSYEKL. CDR3 length: 15 amino acids. The CDR3 DNA reads as TGCGCCAGCAGCCAACTCCTCCAGGTCTCCTACGAGCAGTACTTC. It is translated as CASSQLLQVSYEQYF.

This clone has a single count. V and J are TRBV7-8 and TRBJ1-2; 7 positions agree with TRBD1. V shed 4 bases, J shed 3 bases, and the junction held 11 bases outside the gene matches. The CDR3 runs to 16 residues. CDR1 SGHVS and CDR2 FQNEAQ come from the germline V gene. CDR3 in DNA: TGTGCCAGCAGCTCCCCAGGTATTGGGACAGACTATGGCTACACCTTC. Amino acid sequence: CASSSPGIGTDYGYTF.

V and J are TRBV4-1 and TRBJ1-1; perhaps TRBD1 as D (6 bases). Germline values: CDR1 MGHRA, CDR2 YSYEKL. The CDR3 covers 14 residues. V lost 0 bases and J 4 bases, leaving 9 bases between the germline ends. CDR3: CASSQEGAATEAFF. The CDR3 region has the DNA TGCGCCAGCAGCCAAGAGGGGGCTGCCACTGAAGCTTTCTTT.